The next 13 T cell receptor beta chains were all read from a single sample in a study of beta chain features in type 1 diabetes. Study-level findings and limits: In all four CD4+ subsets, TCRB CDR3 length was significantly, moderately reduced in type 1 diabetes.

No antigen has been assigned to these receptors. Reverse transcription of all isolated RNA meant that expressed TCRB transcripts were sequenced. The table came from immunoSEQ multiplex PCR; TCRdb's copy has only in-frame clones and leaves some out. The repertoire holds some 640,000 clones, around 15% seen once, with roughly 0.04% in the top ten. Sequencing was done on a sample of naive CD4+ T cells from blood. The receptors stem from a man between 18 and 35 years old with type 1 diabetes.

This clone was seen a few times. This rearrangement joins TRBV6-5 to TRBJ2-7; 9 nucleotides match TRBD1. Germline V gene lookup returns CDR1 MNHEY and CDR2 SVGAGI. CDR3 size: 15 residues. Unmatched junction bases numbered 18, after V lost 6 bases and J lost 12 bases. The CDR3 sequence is CASRYHRDRASEGYF. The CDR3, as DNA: TGTGCCAGCAGATACCACCGGGACAGGGCCTCCGAAGGGTACTTC.

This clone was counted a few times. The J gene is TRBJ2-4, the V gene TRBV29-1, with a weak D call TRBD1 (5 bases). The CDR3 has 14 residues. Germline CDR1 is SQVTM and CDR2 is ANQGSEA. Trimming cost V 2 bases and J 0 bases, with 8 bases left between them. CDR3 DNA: TGCAGCGTTGAAAAGGGGTTAGCCAAAAACATTCAGTACTTC. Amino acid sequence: CSVEKGLAKNIQYF. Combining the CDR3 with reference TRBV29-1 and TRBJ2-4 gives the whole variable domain SAVISQKPSRDICQRGTSLTIQCQVDSQVTMMFWYRQQPGQSLTLIATANQGSEATYESGFVIDKFPISRPNLTFSTLTVSNMSPEDSSIYLCSVEKGLAKNIQYFGAGTRLSVL.

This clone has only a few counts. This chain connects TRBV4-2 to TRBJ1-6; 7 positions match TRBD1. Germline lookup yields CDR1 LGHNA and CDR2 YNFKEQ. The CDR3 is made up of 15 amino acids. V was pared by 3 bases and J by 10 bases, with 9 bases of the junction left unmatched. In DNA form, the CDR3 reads TGTGCCAGCAGCCACCCGCAGGGGGTAGGATCACCCCTCCACTTT. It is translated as CASSHPQGVGSPLHF.

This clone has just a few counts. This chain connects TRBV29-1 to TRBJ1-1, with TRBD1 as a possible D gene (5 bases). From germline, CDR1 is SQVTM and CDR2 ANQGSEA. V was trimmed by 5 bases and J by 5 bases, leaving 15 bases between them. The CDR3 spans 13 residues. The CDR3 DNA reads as TGCAGCGTTAGGATCAGGGAGGGGACTGAAGCTTTCTTT. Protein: CSVRIREGTEAFF. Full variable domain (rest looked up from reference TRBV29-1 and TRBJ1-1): SAVISQKPSRDICQRGTSLTIQCQVDSQVTMMFWYRQQPGQSLTLIATANQGSEATYESGFVIDKFPISRPNLTFSTLTVSNMSPEDSSIYLCSVRIREGTEAFFGQGTRLTVV.

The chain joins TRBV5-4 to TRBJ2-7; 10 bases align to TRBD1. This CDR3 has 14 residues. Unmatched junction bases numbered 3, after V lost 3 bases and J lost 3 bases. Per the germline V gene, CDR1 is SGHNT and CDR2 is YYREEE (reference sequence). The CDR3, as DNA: TGTGCCAGCAGCTGGGGGACAGGGGACTACGAGCAGTACTTC. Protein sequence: CASSWGTGDYEQYF.

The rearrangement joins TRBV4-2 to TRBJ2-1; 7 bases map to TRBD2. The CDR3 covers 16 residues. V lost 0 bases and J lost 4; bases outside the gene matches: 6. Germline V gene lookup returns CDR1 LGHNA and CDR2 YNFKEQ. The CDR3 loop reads CASSQEGGRTYNEQFF. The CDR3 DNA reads TGTGCCAGCAGCCAAGAAGGCGGGAGAACTTACAATGAGCAGTTCTTC.

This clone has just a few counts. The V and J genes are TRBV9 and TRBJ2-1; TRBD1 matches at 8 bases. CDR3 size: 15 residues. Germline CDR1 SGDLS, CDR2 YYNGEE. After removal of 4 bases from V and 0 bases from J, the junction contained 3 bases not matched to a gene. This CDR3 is CASSFRGRSYNEQFF. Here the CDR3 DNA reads TGTGCCAGCAGCTTCAGGGGGCGCTCCTACAATGAGCAGTTCTTC.

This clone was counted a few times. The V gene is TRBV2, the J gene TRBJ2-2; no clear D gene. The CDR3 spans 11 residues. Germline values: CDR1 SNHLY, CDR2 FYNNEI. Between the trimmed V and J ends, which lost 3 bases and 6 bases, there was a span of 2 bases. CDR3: CASSEPGELFF. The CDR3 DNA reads TGTGCCAGCAGTGAGCCCGGGGAGCTGTTTTTT.

The CDR3 is CASSSTLSNYGYTF. CDR3 DNA sequence: TGTGCCAGCAGCTCGACACTGTCTAACTATGGCTACACCTTC. The genes are TRBV7-2 and TRBJ1-2, with D unresolved. The CDR3 is 14 amino acids. Trimming removed 4 bases at V and 0 bases at J, with 9 bases between. Germline lookup yields CDR1 SGHTA and CDR2 FQGNSA.

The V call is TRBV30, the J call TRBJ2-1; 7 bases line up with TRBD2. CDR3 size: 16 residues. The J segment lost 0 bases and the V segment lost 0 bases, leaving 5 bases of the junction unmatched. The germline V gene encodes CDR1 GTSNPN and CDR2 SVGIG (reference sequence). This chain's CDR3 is CAWSVRGGSSYNEQFF. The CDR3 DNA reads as TGTGCCTGGAGTGTACGAGGCGGGAGCTCCTACAATGAGCAGTTCTTC.

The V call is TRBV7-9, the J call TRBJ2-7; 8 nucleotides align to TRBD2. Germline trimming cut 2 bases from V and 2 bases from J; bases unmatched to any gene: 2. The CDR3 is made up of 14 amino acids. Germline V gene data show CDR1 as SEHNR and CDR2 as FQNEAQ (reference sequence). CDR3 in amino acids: CASSLSGSTYEQYF. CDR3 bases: TGTGCCAGCAGCTTAAGCGGGAGCACCTACGAGCAGTACTTC.

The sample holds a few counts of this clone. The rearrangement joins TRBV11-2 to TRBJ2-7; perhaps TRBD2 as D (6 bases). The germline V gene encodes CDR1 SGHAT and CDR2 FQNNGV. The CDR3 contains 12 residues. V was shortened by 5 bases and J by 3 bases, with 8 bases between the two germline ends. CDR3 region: CASSRSGYEQYF. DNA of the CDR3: TGTGCCAGCAGCCGTAGCGGCTACGAGCAGTACTTC.

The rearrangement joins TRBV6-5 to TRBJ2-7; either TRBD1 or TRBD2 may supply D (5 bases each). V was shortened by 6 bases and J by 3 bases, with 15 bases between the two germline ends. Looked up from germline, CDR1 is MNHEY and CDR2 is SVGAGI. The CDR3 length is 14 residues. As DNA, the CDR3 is TGTGCCAGCAGAGCCACGGGACGGAGCTACGAGCAGTACTTC. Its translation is CASRATGRSYEQYF.